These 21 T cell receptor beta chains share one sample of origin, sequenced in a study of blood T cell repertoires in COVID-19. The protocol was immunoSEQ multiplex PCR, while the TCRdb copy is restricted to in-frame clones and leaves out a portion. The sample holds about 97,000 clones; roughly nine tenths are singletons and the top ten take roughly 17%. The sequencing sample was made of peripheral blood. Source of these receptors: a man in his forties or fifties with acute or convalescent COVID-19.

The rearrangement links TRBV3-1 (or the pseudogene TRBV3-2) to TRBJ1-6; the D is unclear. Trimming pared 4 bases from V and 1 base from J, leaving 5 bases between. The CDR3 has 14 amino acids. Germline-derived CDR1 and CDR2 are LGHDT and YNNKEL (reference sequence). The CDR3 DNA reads TGTGCCAGCAGCCCTAGGTCCTATAATTCACCCCTCCACTTT. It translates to CASSPRSYNSPLHF.

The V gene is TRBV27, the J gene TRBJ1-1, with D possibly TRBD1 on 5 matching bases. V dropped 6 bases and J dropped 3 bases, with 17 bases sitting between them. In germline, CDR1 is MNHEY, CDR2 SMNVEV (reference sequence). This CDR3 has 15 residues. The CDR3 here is CASRIGPGADTEAFF. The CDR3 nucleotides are TGTGCCAGCAGAATTGGGCCTGGGGCGGACACTGAAGCTTTCTTT.

The CDR3 DNA reads TGTGCCAGCAGCTTTAATACGGGGGACACTGAAGCTTTCTTT. It encodes CASSFNTGDTEAFF. The rearrangement uses TRBV12-1 and TRBJ1-1. TRBV12-1 is a pseudogene segment. The length of the CDR3 is 14 residues.

In DNA form, the CDR3 reads TGCGCCAGCAGCCGTTTTAAGGACAGGAGCTCCTACAATGAGCAGTTCTTC. Translation gives CASSRFKDRSSYNEQFF. The chain combines TRBV5-1 with TRBJ2-1; 7 bases match TRBD1. The CDR3 has 17 amino acids. The J segment lost 0 bases and the V segment lost 4 bases, leaving 10 bases of the junction unmatched. Germline CDR1 SGHRS, CDR2 YFSETQ.

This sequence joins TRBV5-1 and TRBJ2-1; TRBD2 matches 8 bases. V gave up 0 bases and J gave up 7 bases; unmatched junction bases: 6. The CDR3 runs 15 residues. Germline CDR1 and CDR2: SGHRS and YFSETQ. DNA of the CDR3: TGCGCCAGCAGCTTGGCCTTCGCTAGCGGGAATGAGCAGTTCTTC. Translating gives CASSLAFASGNEQFF. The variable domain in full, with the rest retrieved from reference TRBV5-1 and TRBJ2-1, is KAGVTQTPRYLIKTRGQQVTLSCSPISGHRSVSWYQQTPGQGLQFLFEYFSETQRNKGNFPGRFSGRQFSNSRSEMNVSTLELGDSALYLCASSLAFASGNEQFFGPGTRLTVL.

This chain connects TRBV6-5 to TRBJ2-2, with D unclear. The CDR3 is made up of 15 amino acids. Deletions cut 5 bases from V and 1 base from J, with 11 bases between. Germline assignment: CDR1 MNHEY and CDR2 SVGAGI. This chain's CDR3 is CASSPLQVNTGELFF. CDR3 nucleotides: TGTGCCAGCAGTCCCCTCCAGGTGAACACCGGGGAGCTGTTTTTT.

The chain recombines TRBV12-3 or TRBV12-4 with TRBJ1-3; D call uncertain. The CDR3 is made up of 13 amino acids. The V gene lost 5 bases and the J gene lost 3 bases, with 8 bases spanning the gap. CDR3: CASSPSFGNTIYF. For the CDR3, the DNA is TGTGCCAGCAGTCCCTCGTTTGGAAACACCATATATTTT.

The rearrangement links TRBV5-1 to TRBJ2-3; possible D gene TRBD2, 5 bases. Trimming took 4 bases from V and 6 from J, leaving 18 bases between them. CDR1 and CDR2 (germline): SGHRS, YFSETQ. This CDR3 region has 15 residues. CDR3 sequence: CASSLGSGARDTQYF. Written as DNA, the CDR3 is TGCGCCAGCAGCCTGGGGAGCGGAGCCCGGGATACGCAGTATTTT.

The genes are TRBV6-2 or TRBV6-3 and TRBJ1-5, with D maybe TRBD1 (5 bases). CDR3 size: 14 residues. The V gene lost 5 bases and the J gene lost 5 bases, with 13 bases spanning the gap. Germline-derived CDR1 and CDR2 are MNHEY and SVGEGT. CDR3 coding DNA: TGTGCCAGCAGTCCCACCCAGGGCCATCAGCCCCAGCATTTT. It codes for CASSPTQGHQPQHF.

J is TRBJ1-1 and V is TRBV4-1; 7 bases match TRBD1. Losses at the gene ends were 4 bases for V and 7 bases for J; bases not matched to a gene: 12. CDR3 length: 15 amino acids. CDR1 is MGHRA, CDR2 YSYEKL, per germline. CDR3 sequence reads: CASSPLSGTDIEAFF. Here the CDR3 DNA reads TGCGCCAGCAGCCCCCTATCCGGGACAGACATTGAAGCTTTCTTT.

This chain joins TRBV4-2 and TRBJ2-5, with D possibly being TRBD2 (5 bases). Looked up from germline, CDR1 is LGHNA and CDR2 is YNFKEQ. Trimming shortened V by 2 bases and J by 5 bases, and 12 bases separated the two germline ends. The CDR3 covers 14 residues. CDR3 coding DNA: TGTGCCAGCAGCCAACGGGGTTTGGGGGAGACCCAGTACTTC. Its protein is CASSQRGLGETQYF.

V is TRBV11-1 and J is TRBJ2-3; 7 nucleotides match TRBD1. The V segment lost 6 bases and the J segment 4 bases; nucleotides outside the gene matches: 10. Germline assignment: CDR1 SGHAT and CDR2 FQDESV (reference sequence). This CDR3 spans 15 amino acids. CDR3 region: CASRPRQGPADTQYF. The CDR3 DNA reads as TGTGCCAGCAGACCGAGACAGGGTCCGGCAGATACGCAGTATTTT.

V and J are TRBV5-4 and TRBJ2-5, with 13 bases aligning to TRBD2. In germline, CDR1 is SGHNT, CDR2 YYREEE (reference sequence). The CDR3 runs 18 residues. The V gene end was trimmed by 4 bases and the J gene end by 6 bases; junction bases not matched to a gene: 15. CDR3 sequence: CASSATGTSGASRQTQYF. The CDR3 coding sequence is TGTGCCAGCAGCGCGACCGGGACTAGCGGGGCCTCCCGTCAGACCCAGTACTTC.

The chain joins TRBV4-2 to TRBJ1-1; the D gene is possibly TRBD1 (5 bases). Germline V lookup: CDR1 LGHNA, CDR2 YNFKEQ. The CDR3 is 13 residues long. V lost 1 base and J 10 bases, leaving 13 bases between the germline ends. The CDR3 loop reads CASSQGKYQGAFF. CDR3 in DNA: TGTGCCAGCAGCCAAGGCAAGTATCAGGGAGCTTTCTTT.

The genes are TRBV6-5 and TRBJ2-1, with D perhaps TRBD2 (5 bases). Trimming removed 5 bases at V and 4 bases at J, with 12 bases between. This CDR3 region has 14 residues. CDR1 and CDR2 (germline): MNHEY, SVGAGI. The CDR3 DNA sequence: TGTGCCAGCAGTCCGGGAACAAGATACAATGAGCAGTTCTTC. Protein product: CASSPGTRYNEQFF.

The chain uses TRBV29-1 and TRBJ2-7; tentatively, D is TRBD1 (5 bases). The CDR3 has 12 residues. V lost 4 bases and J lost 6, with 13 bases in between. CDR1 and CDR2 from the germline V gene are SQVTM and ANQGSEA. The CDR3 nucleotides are TGCAGCGTTGTGGCAGGGCCCTCCGAGCAGTACTTC. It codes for CSVVAGPSEQYF.

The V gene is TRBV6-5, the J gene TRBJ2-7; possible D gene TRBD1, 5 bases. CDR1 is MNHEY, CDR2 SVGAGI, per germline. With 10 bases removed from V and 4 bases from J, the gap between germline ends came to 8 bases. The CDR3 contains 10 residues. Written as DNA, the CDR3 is TGTGCCACAGGGTTATACGAGCAGTACTTC. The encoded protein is CATGLYEQYF.

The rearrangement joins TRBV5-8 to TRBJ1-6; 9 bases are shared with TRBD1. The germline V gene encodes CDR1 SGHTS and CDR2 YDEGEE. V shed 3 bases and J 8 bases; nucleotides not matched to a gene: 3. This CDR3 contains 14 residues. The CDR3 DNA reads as TGTGCCAGCAGCTGGACAGGGGTCTATTCACCCCTCCACTTT. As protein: CASSWTGVYSPLHF.

The CDR3 reads CASSLGSRNSPLHF. The CDR3 DNA follows: TGTGCCAGCAGCTTAGGGTCCAGAAACTCACCCCTCCACTTT. This rearrangement joins TRBV7-9 to TRBJ1-6, with D unresolved. Trimming took off 1 base at V and 10 bases at J, with 11 bases between the two ends. Germline values: CDR1 SEHNR, CDR2 FQNEAQ (reference sequence). This CDR3 contains 14 residues. Full variable domain (outside the CDR3, taken from reference TRBV7-9 and TRBJ1-6): DTGVSQNPRHKITKRGQNVTFRCDPISEHNRLYWYRQTLGQGPEFLTYFQNEAQLEKSRLLSDRFSAERPKGSFSTLEIQRTEQGDSAMYLCASSLGSRNSPLHFGNGTRLTVT.

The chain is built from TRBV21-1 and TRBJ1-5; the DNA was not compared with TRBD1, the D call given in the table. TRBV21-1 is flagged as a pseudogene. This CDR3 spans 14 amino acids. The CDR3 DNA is TGTGCCAGCAGCCAACGGGACAATCAGCGGCCCCAGCATTTT. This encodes CASSQRDNQRPQHF.

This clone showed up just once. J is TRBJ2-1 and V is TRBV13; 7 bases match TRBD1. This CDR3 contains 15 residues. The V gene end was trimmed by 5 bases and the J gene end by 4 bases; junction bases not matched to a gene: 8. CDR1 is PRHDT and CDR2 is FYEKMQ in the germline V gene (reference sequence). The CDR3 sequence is CASSRQGWGYNEQFF. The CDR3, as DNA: TGTGCCAGCAGCCGACAGGGATGGGGTTACAATGAGCAGTTCTTC.